This T cell receptor beta chain was recorded in a study of blood T cell repertoires in COVID-19. Some clones are missing from TCRdb's copy, which holds only in-frame ones; the method was immunoSEQ multiplex PCR. The profile shows about 130,000 clones, approximately 74% of them singletons. The V gene lost 1 base and the J gene lost 1 base, with 6 bases spanning the gap. This CDR3 comprises 14 residues. The germline V gene encodes CDR1 SGHDT and CDR2 YYEEEE. The sequence was obtained from a woman aged 70 to 79 with acute or convalescent COVID-19. The rearrangement uses TRBV5-6 and TRBJ1-5; no reliable D call. The specimen was peripheral blood. CDR3 in DNA: TGTGCCAGCAGCTTGCGGGGAAGCAATCAGCCCCAGCATTTT. This gives the protein CASSLRGSNQPQHF.